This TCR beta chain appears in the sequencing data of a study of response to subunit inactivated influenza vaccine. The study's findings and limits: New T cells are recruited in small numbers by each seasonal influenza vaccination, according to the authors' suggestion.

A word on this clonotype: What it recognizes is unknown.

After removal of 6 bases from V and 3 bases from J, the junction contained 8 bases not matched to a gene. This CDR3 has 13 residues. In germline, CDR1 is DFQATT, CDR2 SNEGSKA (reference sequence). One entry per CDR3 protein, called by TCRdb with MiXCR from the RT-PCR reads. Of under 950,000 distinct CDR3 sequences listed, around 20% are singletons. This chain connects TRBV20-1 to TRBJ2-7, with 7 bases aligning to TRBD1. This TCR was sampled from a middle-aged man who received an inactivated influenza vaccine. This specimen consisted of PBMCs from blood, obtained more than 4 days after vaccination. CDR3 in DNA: TGCAGTGCCCCGGACAGGCGAAGCTACGAGCAGTACTTC. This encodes CSAPDRRSYEQYF.